These T cell receptor beta chains were read from a single sample in a study of Ad26.COV2.S vaccination and SARS-CoV-2 variants. Method: immunoSEQ multiplex PCR; TCRdb's copy keeps in-frame clones and lacks some. The sample holds 350,000 to 500,000 clones, 80% to 95% seen once. The sequencing here drew on peripheral blood, taken in a trial of Ad26.COV2.S vaccine versus placebo. The origin of the receptors is a person aged 18-65 years who received the Ad26.COV2.S COVID-19 vaccine or a placebo. Each CDR3 is given with its conserved first and last residue. The D gene is left open where the match is weak. Expanded clones are given a class, and other clones once, few, many or no size at all.

>TRBV5-1|TRBJ2-7|-|-
CASSLGLGRTYEQYF
TGCGCCAGCAGCTTGGGATTAGGTCGAACCTACGAGCAGTACTTC
>TRBV2|TRBJ2-1|-|-
CASSAFSFSAESSYNEQFF
TGTGCCAGCAGTGCTTTTTCTTTTTCTGCGGAGAGCTCCTACAATGAGCAGTTCTTC
>TRBV2|TRBJ2-1|TRBD2|-
CASRVRTSGSHEQFF
TGTGCCAGCAGGGTCCGGACTAGCGGGAGCCATGAGCAGTTCTTC
>TRBV7-9|TRBJ1-2|-|few
CASSRDDSRRGYTF
TGTGCCAGCAGCCGCGATGACTCTCGGAGGGGCTACACCTTC
>TRBV5-5|TRBJ1-2|TRBD1|-
CASSFDRAPYGYTF
TGTGCCAGCAGCTTCGACAGGGCACCCTATGGCTACACCTTC
>TRBV7-9|TRBJ2-3|-|-
CASSLRQSTDTQYF
TGTGCCAGCAGCTTGAGGCAGAGCACAGATACGCAGTATTTT
>TRBV2|TRBJ2-7|-|few
CASSPEGPSLYEQYF
TGTGCCAGCAGTCCAGAGGGCCCCAGTTTATACGAGCAGTACTTC
>TRBV7-2|TRBJ2-7|-|once
CASSLNSRGGTYEQYF
TGTGCCAGCAGCCTTAACTCCCGAGGGGGGACCTACGAGCAGTACTTC
>TRBV24-1|TRBJ1-5|-|-
CATGSNQPQHF
TGTGCCACCGGCAGCAATCAGCCCCAGCATTTT
>TRBV2|TRBJ2-1|-|-
CASSGDLYNEQFF
TGTGCCAGCAGTGGGGACCTTTACAATGAGCAGTTCTTC
>TRBV27|TRBJ2-2|-|-
CASSLRVDLELFF
TGTGCCAGCAGTTTAAGGGTAGATTTGGAGCTGTTTTTT
>TRBV11-2|TRBJ1-1|-|-
CASSLIGFNTEAFF
TGTGCCAGCAGCTTAATAGGATTTAACACTGAAGCTTTCTTT
>TRBV7-6|TRBJ2-3|TRBD2|-
CASSGRQGLLTDTQYF
TGTGCCAGCAGTGGCCGCCAGGGACTACTTACAGATACGCAGTATTTT
>TRBV27|TRBJ2-1|-|-
CASSLYPTHNEQFF
TGTGCCAGCAGTTTATATCCCACCCACAATGAGCAGTTCTTC
>TRBV6-2/TRBV6-3|TRBJ2-7|-|-
CASSYEYEQYF
TGTGCCAGCAGTTACGAGTACGAGCAGTACTTC
>TRBV5-5|TRBJ2-7|-|-
CASSVATREQYF
TGTGCCAGCAGCGTGGCGACCCGCGAGCAGTACTTC
>TRBV14|TRBJ2-5|TRBD2|-
CASSPLTSGSVETQYF
TGTGCCAGCAGCCCCTTAACTAGCGGGAGTGTTGAGACCCAGTACTTC
>TRBV6-5|TRBJ2-6|TRBD1|-
CASSYRQGVGANVLTF
TGTGCCAGCAGTTACAGGCAGGGGGTTGGGGCCAACGTCCTGACTTTC
>TRBV5-6|TRBJ2-1|-|-
CASSPWGSERGGAFF
TGTGCCAGCTCACCGTGGGGTAGCGAAAGAGGAGGAGCGTTCTTC
>TRBV11-1|TRBJ1-1|-|-
CASSFQATNTEAFF
TGTGCCAGCAGCTTTCAGGCGACGAACACTGAAGCTTTCTTT
>TRBV7-6|TRBJ2-7|-|-
CASSQVPPAYEQYF
TGTGCCAGCAGCCAAGTCCCACCTGCCTACGAGCAGTACTTC
>TRBV4-2|TRBJ2-7|-|-
CASSQDAEQYF
TGTGCCAGCAGCCAAGACGCCGAGCAGTACTTC
>TRBV27|TRBJ2-7|TRBD1|-
CASRPTGGSYEQYF
TGTGCCAGCAGACCGACAGGGGGCTCCTACGAGCAGTACTTC
>TRBV7-3|TRBJ2-1|-|-
CASSPNSGSSYNEQFF
TGTGCCAGCAGCCCAAATAGCGGAAGCTCCTACAATGAGCAGTTCTTC
>TRBV13|TRBJ1-5|TRBD1|once
CASSSRRDRGPQPQHF
TGTGCCAGCAGCTCGAGACGGGACAGGGGTCCTCAGCCCCAGCATTTT
>TRBV25-1|TRBJ1-5|-|-
CASSASNQPQHF
TGTGCCAGCAGTGCCAGCAATCAGCCCCAGCATTTT
>TRBV6-2/TRBV6-3|TRBJ2-3|-|once
CASSYSYPGSDTQYF
TGTGCCAGCAGTTACTCTTACCCCGGGTCCGATACGCAGTATTTT
>TRBV4-1|TRBJ2-7|TRBD1|-
CASSQTQGTEQYF
TGCGCCAGCAGCCAAACACAGGGGACCGAGCAGTACTTC
>TRBV18|TRBJ2-7|-|-
CASSSGIEQYF
TGTGCCAGCTCATCAGGGATCGAGCAGTACTTC
>TRBV5-4|TRBJ2-7|-|-
CASSLSDGGPGEQYF
TGTGCCAGCAGCCTCTCGGACGGTGGTCCAGGCGAGCAGTACTTC
>TRBV6-6|TRBJ2-7|-|-
CASSYGAFSHEQYF
TGTGCCAGCAGTTACGGGGCATTCTCCCACGAGCAGTACTTC
>TRBV7-9|TRBJ1-1|-|-
CASSPTTGVNTEAFF
TGTGCCAGCAGCCCCACGACAGGTGTGAACACTGAAGCTTTCTTT
>TRBV5-1|TRBJ2-7|TRBD2|-
CASSLRGAYEQYF
TGCGCCAGCAGCTTACGGGGGGCCTACGAGCAGTACTTC
>TRBV5-1|TRBJ2-7|-|-
CASNAGPGSYEQYF
TGCGCCAGCAACGCGGGACCGGGGTCCTACGAGCAGTACTTC
>TRBV3-1/TRBV3-2|TRBJ2-1|TRBD1|once
CASSQGVGTGQSYNEQFF
TGTGCCAGCAGCCAAGGGGTGGGGACAGGGCAATCCTACAATGAGCAGTTCTTC
>TRBV6-5|TRBJ1-6|-|-
CASSFTGNVDSPLHF
TGTGCCAGCAGCTTTACAGGGAATGTAGATTCACCCCTCCACTTT
>TRBV2|TRBJ2-3|TRBD2|-
CASKLPGGSIDTQYF
TGTGCCAGCAAGCTGCCGGGAGGATCGATAGATACGCAGTATTTT
>TRBV4-1|TRBJ2-3|-|-
CASSQDPLGPDTQYF
TGCGCCAGCAGCCAAGATCCCTTAGGCCCAGATACGCAGTATTTT
>TRBV3-1/TRBV3-2|TRBJ2-3|-|-
CASSPGAGLSTDTQYF
TGTGCCAGCAGCCCCGGGGCGGGTTTGAGCACAGATACGCAGTATTTT
>TRBV10-1|TRBJ2-1|TRBD2|few
CASSEGGGSSYNEQFF
TGCGCCAGCAGTGAGGGCGGGGGGAGCTCCTACAATGAGCAGTTCTTC
>TRBV10-2|TRBJ2-7|-|-
CASSEYAGAQYEQYF
TGCGCCAGCAGTGAGTACGCAGGGGCCCAATACGAGCAGTACTTC
>TRBV18|TRBJ2-7|TRBD1|-
CASSPGTGFTYEQYF
TGTGCCAGCTCACCTGGGACAGGGTTTACCTACGAGCAGTACTTC
>TRBV19|TRBJ2-7|TRBD2|-
CASTMSGSSYEQYF
TGTGCCAGTACTATGAGCGGGAGCTCCTACGAGCAGTACTTC
>TRBV19|TRBJ2-4|TRBD2|-
CARPSGSAKNIQYF
TGTGCCAGGCCTAGCGGGAGTGCCAAAAACATTCAGTACTTC
>TRBV4-1|TRBJ2-4|TRBD2|-
CASSHTSGHINIQYF
TGCGCCAGCAGCCATACTAGCGGGCATATTAACATTCAGTACTTC
>TRBV30|TRBJ1-2|-|-
CAWWANYGYTF
TGTGCCTGGTGGGCTAACTATGGCTACACCTTC
>TRBV7-9|TRBJ1-1|TRBD1|-
CASSETGGLTEAFF
TGTGCCAGCAGCGAGACAGGGGGCCTCACTGAAGCTTTCTTT
>TRBV5-6|TRBJ2-7|TRBD2|-
CASSQIAGGSSYEQYF
TGTGCCAGCAGCCAAATAGCGGGAGGGTCTTCCTACGAGCAGTACTTC
>TRBV6-2/TRBV6-3|TRBJ2-3|-|-
CASSPYLSGSTDTQYF
TGTGCCAGCAGTCCGTACCTAAGCGGGAGCACAGATACGCAGTATTTT
>TRBV6-5|TRBJ1-2|-|-
CASSYGQGYTF
TGTGCCAGCAGTTATGGTCAGGGCTACACCTTC
>TRBV7-8|TRBJ2-1|-|-
CASSLGGLHVNNEQFF
TGTGCCAGCAGCTTGGGGGGGCTTCACGTAAACAATGAGCAGTTCTTC
>TRBV5-1|TRBJ2-1|TRBD2|-
CASSLGLANEQFF
TGCGCCAGCAGCCTGGGACTAGCTAATGAGCAGTTCTTC
>TRBV9|TRBJ2-2|TRBD2|few
CASSVRTSGSLTGELFF
TGTGCCAGCAGCGTTCGGACTAGCGGGAGTCTCACCGGGGAGCTGTTTTTT
>TRBV15|TRBJ1-5|-|-
CATRRTDDSNQPQHF
TGTGCCACCAGGAGGACAGACGATAGCAATCAGCCCCAGCATTTT
>TRBV2|TRBJ2-2|-|-
CASSVANTGELFF
TGTGCCAGCAGTGTAGCGAACACCGGGGAGCTGTTTTTT
>TRBV5-6|TRBJ2-1|TRBD2|-
CASSSTRDYWSYNEQFF
TGTGCCAGCAGCTCAACCCGGGACTACTGGTCCTACAATGAGCAGTTCTTC
>TRBV13|TRBJ2-7|-|-
CASSSRSGARYEQYF
TGTGCCAGCAGCTCTCGATCCGGGGCGAGGTACGAGCAGTACTTC
>TRBV10-2|TRBJ1-2|-|-
CASSDRGAYYGYTF
TGCGCCAGCAGTGACAGGGGAGCGTACTATGGCTACACCTTC
>TRBV18|TRBJ1-5|-|few
CASSPGQGEQPQHF
TGTGCCAGCTCACCAGGGCAGGGTGAACAGCCCCAGCATTTT